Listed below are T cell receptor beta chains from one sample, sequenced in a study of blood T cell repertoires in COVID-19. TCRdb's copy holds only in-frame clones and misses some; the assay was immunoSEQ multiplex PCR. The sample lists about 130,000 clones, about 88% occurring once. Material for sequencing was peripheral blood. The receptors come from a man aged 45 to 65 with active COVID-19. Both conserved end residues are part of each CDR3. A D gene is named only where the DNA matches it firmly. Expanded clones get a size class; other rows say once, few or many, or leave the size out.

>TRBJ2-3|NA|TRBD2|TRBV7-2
TGTGCCAGCAGCCGCCGGGTAGCGGGGGGCAGGGATACGCAGTATTTT
CASSRRVAGGRDTQYF
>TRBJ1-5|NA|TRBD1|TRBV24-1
TGTGCCACCAGTGATCGGACAGGGGGTTTTGACAATCAGCCCCAGCATTTT
CATSDRTGGFDNQPQHF
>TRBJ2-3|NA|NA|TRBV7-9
TGTGCCAGCAGCTTACACGGTAGCACAGATACGCAGTATTTT
CASSLHGSTDTQYF
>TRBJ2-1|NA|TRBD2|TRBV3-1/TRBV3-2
TGTGCCAGCAGCCCCACTAGCGGGGGTTACAATGAGCAGTTCTTC
CASSPTSGGYNEQFF
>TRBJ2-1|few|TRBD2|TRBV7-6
TGTGCCAGCAGCTTAGTAGGCGGGGGCTCCTACAATGAGCAGTTCTTC
CASSLVGGGSYNEQFF
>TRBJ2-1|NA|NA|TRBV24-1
TGTGCCACCAGTGATTCGCAGGGTTTGGGCAATGAGCAGTTCTTC
CATSDSQGLGNEQFF
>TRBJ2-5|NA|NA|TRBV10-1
TGCGCCAGCAGTGTTGGCAGCCAAGAGACCCAGTACTTC
CASSVGSQETQYF
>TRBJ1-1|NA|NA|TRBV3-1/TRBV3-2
TGTGCCAGCAGCGTCAGTCCCCCAGCACTAAACACTGAAGCTTTCTTT
CASSVSPPALNTEAFF
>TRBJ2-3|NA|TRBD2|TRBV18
TGTGCCAGCTCACCTTACAGCGGGGGTGCGGGCACAGATACGCAGTATTTT
CASSPYSGGAGTDTQYF
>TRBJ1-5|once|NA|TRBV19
TGTGCCAGTAGTGACAGAGCAAATCAGCCCCAGCATTTT
CASSDRANQPQHF
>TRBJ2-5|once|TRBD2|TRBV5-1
TGCGCCAGCAGCTCCTTAGCGGGGGGCAGGGGGGCCCAGTACTTC
CASSSLAGGRGAQYF
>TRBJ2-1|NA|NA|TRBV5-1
TGCGCCAGCGGCCCTAGCACGGTGTATCTCTACAATGAGCAGTTCTTC
CASGPSTVYLYNEQFF
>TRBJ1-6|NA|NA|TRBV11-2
TGTGCCAGCAGCTTAACAGAATCACCCCTCCACTTT
CASSLTESPLHF
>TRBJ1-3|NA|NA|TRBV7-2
TGTGCCAGCAGCTTGAGTCTCACCTCTGGAAACACCATATATTTT
CASSLSLTSGNTIYF
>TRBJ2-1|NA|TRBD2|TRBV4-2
TGTGCCAGCAGCCAAGATCTCCCGGGAGGGAGGAATGAGCAGTTCTTC
CASSQDLPGGRNEQFF
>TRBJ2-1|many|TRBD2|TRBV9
TGTGCCAGCAGCCTCCGAGGGACTAGCTCGTCTGAGCAGTTCTTC
CASSLRGTSSSEQFF
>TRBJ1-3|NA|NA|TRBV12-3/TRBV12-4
TGTGCCAGCAGCCCGAGTGGGAGCAACACCATATATTTT
CASSPSGSNTIYF
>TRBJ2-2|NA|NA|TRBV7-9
TGTGCCAGCAGCTTTCCCAATTCTAAAAGTCATCCCGGGGAGCTGTTTTTT
CASSFPNSKSHPGELFF
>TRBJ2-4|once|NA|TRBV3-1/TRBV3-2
TGTGCCAGCAGCCGGAGCGGGCGGAACATTCAGTACTTC
CASSRSGRNIQYF
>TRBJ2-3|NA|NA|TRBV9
TGTGCCAGCAGCGTAGGGAGAGGTGCTAGCACAGATACGCAGTATTTT
CASSVGRGASTDTQYF
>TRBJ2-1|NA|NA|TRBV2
TGTGCCAGCAGTGTATTGACAGGACTCTACAATGAGCAGTTCTTC
CASSVLTGLYNEQFF
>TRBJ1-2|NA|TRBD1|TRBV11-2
TGTGCCAGCAGCTTAGTCGTAACGGCAGGGGGCTCAGGCTACACCTTC
CASSLVVTAGGSGYTF
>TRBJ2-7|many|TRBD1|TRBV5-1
TGCGCCAGCGCAAATTACCTCCGGGACAGCGCCTACGAGCAGTACTTC
CASANYLRDSAYEQYF
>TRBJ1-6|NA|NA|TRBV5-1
TGCGCCAGCAGATCAGGAAGCTCCTATAATTCACCCCTCCACTTT
CASRSGSSYNSPLHF
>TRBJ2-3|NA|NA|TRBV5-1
TGCGCCAGCAGCTTGGGGGCGCTTTCTAGCACAGATACGCAGTATTTT
CASSLGALSSTDTQYF
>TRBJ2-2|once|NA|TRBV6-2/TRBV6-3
TGTGCCAGCAGCAGACTAGAGACCGGGGAGCTGTTTTTT
CASSRLETGELFF
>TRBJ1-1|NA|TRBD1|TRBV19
TGTGCCAGTAGTATAACGGACAGGGGTGAAGCTTTCTTT
CASSITDRGEAFF
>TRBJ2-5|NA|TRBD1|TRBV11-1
TGTGCCAGCAGCTTAGCGTTGAGGGGGCGACAGCACTTC
CASSLALRGRQHF
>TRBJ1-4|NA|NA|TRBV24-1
TGTGCCACCACGTTAGAACAGGGAATGCTTGGAAAACTGTTTTTT
CATTLEQGMLGKLFF
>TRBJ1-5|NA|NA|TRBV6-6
TGTGCCAGCAGTAACGGGGGTAGCAATCAGCCCCAGCATTTT
CASSNGGSNQPQHF
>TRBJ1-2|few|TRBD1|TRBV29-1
TGCAGCGTTGCCCTTGAGACAGGGCTGAGGGGCTACACCTTC
CSVALETGLRGYTF
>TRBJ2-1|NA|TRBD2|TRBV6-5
TGTGCCGTAGCCAGCGGGGGGGCCTCTTTCCATGAGCAGTTCTTC
CAVASGGASFHEQFF
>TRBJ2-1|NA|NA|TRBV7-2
TGTGCCAGCAGCTTTACCCGGGTAAGTGAGAATGAGCAGTTCTTC
CASSFTRVSENEQFF
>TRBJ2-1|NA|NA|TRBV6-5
TGTGCCAGCAGACCCCCAGGTAAAACTTACAATGAGCAGTTCTTC
CASRPPGKTYNEQFF
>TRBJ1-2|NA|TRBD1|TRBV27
TGTGCCAGCAGTTTAGAGGGGACAGGGAACTATGGCTACACCTTC
CASSLEGTGNYGYTF
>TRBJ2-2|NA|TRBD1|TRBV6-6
TGTGCCAGCAGTGACGGGACAGGGGTTGCGGGGGAGCTGTTTTTT
CASSDGTGVAGELFF
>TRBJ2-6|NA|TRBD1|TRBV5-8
TGTGCCAGCACCCCGGGACAGCTCCTGAGGTCTGGGGCCAACGTCCTGACTTTC
CASTPGQLLRSGANVLTF
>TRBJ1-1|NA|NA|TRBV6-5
TGTGCCAGCAGCCAAACCAGGGCGAACACTGAAGCTTTCTTT
CASSQTRANTEAFF
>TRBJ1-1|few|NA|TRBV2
TGTGCCAGTAGCAAGGGAGAAGGTACTGAAGCTTTCTTT
CASSKGEGTEAFF
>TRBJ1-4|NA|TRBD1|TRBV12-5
TGTGCTAGTGACTCCGGGACAGGGGTGCGAAAACTGTTTTTT
CASDSGTGVRKLFF
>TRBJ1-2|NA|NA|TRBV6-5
TGTGCCAGCAGGAGAGCGAATTATGGCTACACCTTC
CASRRANYGYTF